These 15 T cell receptor beta chains share one sample of origin, sequenced in a study of T cells in Graves' hyperthyroidism and ophthalmopathy. Amplified TCR beta CDR3 regions derived from RNA transcripts. During a first-round RT-PCR of the TCR CDR3, the HTBI primer set was used. TCRdb processed the multiplex PCR reads anew with MiXCR; each CDR3 protein has one entry. The sample shows approximately 700,000 distinct CDR3 sequences, over 15% of them seen only once. The sample taken for sequencing was blood. The receptor source for this set is a man aged 18 to 30 with Graves' hyperthyroidism.

About this clonotype itself: This clone may be a read error of a much larger clone one base away. The chain employs TRBV12-3 or TRBV12-4 and TRBJ1-1; no definite D call. CDR3 length: 15 amino acids. The V end lost 1 base, the J end lost 0 bases, and 9 bases lay between the germline ends. DNA of the CDR3: TGTGCCAGCAGTTTAGGGCCGGCAGTGAACACTGAAGCTTTCTTT. It encodes CASSLGPAVNTEAFF.

The chain is built from TRBV7-9 and TRBJ1-2; D is uncertain. V lost 5 bases and J lost 7, with 11 bases in between. Germline-derived CDR1 and CDR2 are SEHNR and FQNEAQ (reference sequence). This CDR3 spans 12 amino acids. In DNA form, the CDR3 reads TGTGCCAGCAGCGAACAGTTAGGTGGCTACACCTTC. It encodes CASSEQLGGYTF.

Many counts were recorded for this clonotype. The chain recombines TRBV28 with TRBJ2-5; D is unresolved. Trimming removed 6 bases at V and 5 bases at J, with 13 bases between. Looked up from germline, CDR1 is MDHEN and CDR2 is SYDVKM. This CDR3 comprises 13 residues. The CDR3 coding sequence is TGTGCCAGCAGGGATCCTAACGAGGAGACCCAGTACTTC. This translates into CASRDPNEETQYF.

This clonotype was observed a handful of times. The gene calls are TRBV6-1 and TRBJ1-5; D is uncertain. V was clipped by 5 bases and J by 0 bases, with 8 bases between them. The CDR3 totals 14 residues. Germline CDR1 MNHNS, CDR2 SASEGT. CDR3 loop: CASSQLNSNQPQHF. The CDR3 DNA follows: TGTGCCAGCAGTCAACTCAATAGCAATCAGCCCCAGCATTTT.

This clonotype was counted at least ten times. J is TRBJ2-1 and V is TRBV20-1, with 11 positions matching TRBD2. Germline V CDR1 and CDR2: DFQATT, SNEGSKA (reference sequence). The CDR3 has 16 amino acids. Losses at the gene ends were 3 bases for V and 0 bases for J; bases not matched to a gene: 4. The CDR3 DNA sequence: TGCAGTGCTAGGAAAACTAGCGGGGGCTCCTACAATGAGCAGTTCTTC. Its translation: CSARKTSGGSYNEQFF.

This clonotype appeared a few times. The chain joins TRBV20-1 to TRBJ2-7; perhaps TRBD2 as D (6 bases). Trimming cost V 0 bases and J 0 bases, with 12 bases left between them. This CDR3 is 15 amino acids long. The germline V gene encodes CDR1 DFQATT and CDR2 SNEGSKA (reference sequence). Here the CDR3 DNA reads TGCAGTGCTAGAGATGAGGCGGGGATCTCCTACGAGCAGTACTTC. Its translation: CSARDEAGISYEQYF.

Ten or more counts support this clonotype. The chain carries TRBV3-1 and TRBJ2-1; possible D gene TRBD2, 5 bases. Germline V CDR1 and CDR2: LGHDT, YNNKEL (reference sequence). The ends were cut back, 6 bases at V and 6 bases at J, with 12 bases in the middle. The CDR3 loop spans 13 amino acids. The chain's CDR3 is CASRSARVNEQFF. Here the CDR3 DNA reads TGTGCCAGCAGATCAGCGAGGGTCAATGAGCAGTTCTTC.

This clonotype was seen repeatedly, ten times or more. The CDR3 region has the DNA TGTGCTAGTGGTGGAGGGGAGACTGAAGCTTTCTTT. This translates into CASGGGETEAFF. The rearrangement uses TRBV12-5 and TRBJ1-1; maybe TRBD1 (5 bases). CDR1 is LGHNT and CDR2 is FRNRAP in the germline V gene. The CDR3 covers 12 residues. V dropped 5 bases and J dropped 5 bases, with 9 bases sitting between them.

The V and J genes are TRBV20-1 and TRBJ2-7; TRBD1 matches 9 bases. V shed 6 bases and J 2 bases; nucleotides not matched to a gene: 11. The CDR3 is 15 residues long. Per germline, CDR1 DFQATT and CDR2 SNEGSKA (reference sequence). The CDR3 nucleotides read TGCAGTGCCGAGAGACCGGGACAGGGTGCCTACGAGCAGTACTTC. Translated, it gives CSAERPGQGAYEQYF.

Concerning this clonotype: The junction departs from germline at one end; a sequencing error may be responsible. This sequence joins TRBV15 and TRBJ2-7, with 10 bases that match TRBD1. This CDR3 comprises 15 residues. Germline CDR1 reads LNHNV; CDR2 reads YYDKDF (reference sequence). CDR3 loop: CAASRIGTGEHEQYF. DNA of the CDR3: TGTGCCGCCAGCAGAATAGGGACAGGGGAGCACGAGCAGTACTTC.

At least ten counts were recorded for this clonotype. The chain uses TRBV6-1 and TRBJ2-1; TRBD2 aligns across 7 bases. From germline, CDR1 is MNHNS and CDR2 SASEGT. V gave up 8 bases and J gave up 8 bases; unmatched junction bases: 9. There are 13 residues in the CDR3. The CDR3 nucleotides are TGTGCCAGCGTGGGAGGGGAGAGCGATGAGCAGTTCTTC. Amino acid sequence: CASVGGESDEQFF.

Only a few counts were recorded for this clonotype. The chain links TRBV7-9 to TRBJ1-6; D is uncertain. Germline-derived CDR1 and CDR2 are SEHNR and FQNEAQ (reference sequence). The CDR3 consists of 13 residues. Trimming took 5 bases from V and 9 from J, leaving 11 bases between them. CDR3 region: CASSQSSSSPLHF. In nucleotides, the CDR3 is TGTGCCAGCAGCCAATCGTCGAGTTCACCCCTCCACTTT.

As for this clonotype: The junction departs from the called germline gene at one end, perhaps through a read error. This chain joins TRBV29-1 and TRBJ1-1; no clear D gene. Germline-derived CDR1 and CDR2 are SQVTM and ANQGSEA. There are 12 residues in the CDR3. CDR3 region: CSVEVHGTEASF. CDR3 nucleotides: TGCAGCGTTGAAGTCCACGGCACTGAAGCTTCCTTT.

This rearrangement joins TRBV19 to TRBJ2-2; either TRBD1 or TRBD2 may fit D (5 bases each). Trimming took 4 bases from V and 6 from J, leaving 15 bases between them. Germline CDR1 LNHDA, CDR2 SQIVND (reference sequence). The CDR3 loop spans 15 amino acids. CDR3 protein: CASSRPGTQSGELFF. The DNA for the CDR3 is TGTGCCAGTAGTAGACCCGGGACCCAATCCGGGGAGCTGTTTTTT. Looking up the rest from reference TRBV19 and TRBJ2-2 gives the full variable domain: DGGITQSPKYLFRKEGQNVTLSCEQNLNHDAMYWYRQDPGQGLRLIYYSQIVNDFQKGDIAEGYSVSREKKESFPLTVTSAQKNPTAFYLCASSRPGTQSGELFFGEGSRLTVL.

The chain carries TRBV28 and TRBJ2-1, with D possibly being TRBD1 (6 bases). V was clipped by 4 bases and J by 10 bases, with 14 bases between them. Per germline, CDR1 MDHEN and CDR2 SYDVKM. The CDR3 is 13 residues long. CDR3 in DNA: TGTGCCAGCAGTTCATCGACGGGACAAGAGCAGTTCTTC. Translating it yields CASSSSTGQEQFF.